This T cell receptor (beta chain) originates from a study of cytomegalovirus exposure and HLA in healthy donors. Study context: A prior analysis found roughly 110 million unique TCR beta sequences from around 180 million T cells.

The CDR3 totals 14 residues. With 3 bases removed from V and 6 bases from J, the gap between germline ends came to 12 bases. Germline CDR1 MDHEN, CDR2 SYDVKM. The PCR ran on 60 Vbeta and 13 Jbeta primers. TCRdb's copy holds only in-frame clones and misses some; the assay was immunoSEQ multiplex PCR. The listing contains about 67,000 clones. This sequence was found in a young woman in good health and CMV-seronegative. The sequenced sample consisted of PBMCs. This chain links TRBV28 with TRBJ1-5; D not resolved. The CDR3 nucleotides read TGTGCCAGCAGTTTGCGACGGAGTGCTCAGCCCCAGCATTTT. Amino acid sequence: CASSLRRSAQPQHF.